The rows below give T cell receptor beta chains drawn from one sample of a study of OX40 agonist ivuxolimab in advanced cancers. TCRdb keeps only in-frame clones here, not all; method: immunoSEQ multiplex PCR. The sample carries tens of thousands of clones, around 94% recorded once. Sample: CD4+ or CD8+ T cells sorted from blood, taken in a trial of the OX40 agonist ivuxolimab. The receptor set was obtained from an adult with an advanced solid tumor such as melanoma, head and neck, liver or kidney cancer. Each CDR3 is given without its conserved first and last residue. Fields, in order: V gene, clone size, J gene, CDR3 protein. Expanded clones get a size class; other rows say once, few or many, or leave the size out.

V: TRBV27; size: NA; J: TRBJ1-1; CDR3: ASRYTTGGANTEAF
V: TRBV7-9; size: NA; J: TRBJ1-6; CDR3: ASSRDSTGSPLH
V: TRBV4-1; size: NA; J: TRBJ2-7; CDR3: ASSQGPGGAEQY
V: TRBV27; size: once; J: TRBJ1-1; CDR3: ASSFPGPGKRGTEAF
V: TRBV4-1; size: NA; J: TRBJ1-1; CDR3: ASSQRQGRNTEAF
V: TRBV30; size: NA; J: TRBJ2-2; CDR3: AWSVVLTPGELF
V: TRBV6-6; size: NA; J: TRBJ1-1; CDR3: ASSPDREGGNTEAF
V: TRBV7-2; size: NA; J: TRBJ2-3; CDR3: ASSLSRGADTQY
V: TRBV19; size: NA; J: TRBJ2-3; CDR3: ASSPLPGQGADTQY
V: TRBV14; size: NA; J: TRBJ2-7; CDR3: ASSLGITYEQY
V: TRBV13; size: NA; J: TRBJ2-1; CDR3: ASSTQRGTSYNEQF
V: TRBV29-1; size: NA; J: TRBJ1-2; CDR3: SVSSGTRNYGYT
V: TRBV27; size: NA; J: TRBJ1-4; CDR3: ASSLVRPTGLGEKLF
V: TRBV27; size: NA; J: TRBJ2-7; CDR3: ASSVHVAYEQY
V: TRBV10-3; size: NA; J: TRBJ1-2; CDR3: AISESALSRDRGGYT
V: TRBV5-1; size: once; J: TRBJ2-1; CDR3: ASSFVQGSYNEQF
V: TRBV5-1; size: NA; J: TRBJ2-1; CDR3: ASSVGPTGEQF
V: TRBV28; size: once; J: TRBJ1-2; CDR3: ASSTIRGTDKTVLPYGYT
V: TRBV27; size: NA; J: TRBJ2-3; CDR3: ASSSLEGGPTDTQY
V: TRBV5-6; size: NA; J: TRBJ2-3; CDR3: ASSLAGGGDTQY
V: TRBV1; size: once; J: TRBJ2-3; CDR3: TSSQESVAGGGTDTQY
V: TRBV5-6; size: once; J: TRBJ2-7; CDR3: ASSWGAGSYEQY
V: TRBV4-1; size: NA; J: TRBJ2-7; CDR3: ASSHGLTATGQY